The present T cell receptor (beta chain) was sequenced within a study of T cell responses to AZD1222 COVID-19 vaccine. As for the study in general: Second doses at about 4 or about 12 weeks were pooled.

Repertoires were generated with immunoSEQ multiplex PCR, while TCRdb's copy carries only in-frame clones and drops some. The table shows 90,000 to 150,000 clones, with approximately 84% occurring only once. The study's findings and limits: Clonal diversity was possibly underestimated, and white British individuals and females predominated among donors. Baseline seropositivity occurred in only 5 or 6 AZD1222 recipients. Reportedly, nearly half the spike-specific TCRs target unmutated variant regions.

The CDR3 covers 14 residues. Trimming took 1 base from V and 5 from J, leaving 11 bases between them. Germline CDR1 SGHAT, CDR2 FQNNGV. In the case of this clone: Its target is not known.

The clonotype originates from an adult in good health. The chain joins TRBV11-2 to TRBJ1-2; D might be TRBD1 (6 bases). Sequencing used peripheral blood, obtained on day 0 of AZD1222 vaccination. The CDR3: CASSLVGQFYGYTF. The CDR3, as DNA: TGTGCCAGCAGCTTAGTTGGACAGTTTTATGGCTACACCTTC.